This TCR beta chain came from a study of technical replicates of blood from several donors. The CDR3 runs to 17 residues. Germline V gene lookup returns CDR1 SGHTA and CDR2 FQGTGA. V lost 2 bases, J lost 0 bases, and 4 bases stayed unmatched. The assay was immunoSEQ multiplex PCR, and TCRdb's table has in-frame clones only and misses some. Among 75,000 to 100,000 clones, approximately 94% were seen once, and the ten largest hold over 0.25%. The sequence was obtained from a human donor in good health. Sequencing was performed on T cells isolated from PBMCs. V is TRBV7-3 and J is TRBJ2-6, with 7 nucleotides matching TRBD2. CDR3: CASSLAGANSGANVLTF. DNA of the CDR3: TGTGCCAGCAGCTTAGCGGGAGCAAACTCTGGGGCCAACGTCCTGACTTTC.